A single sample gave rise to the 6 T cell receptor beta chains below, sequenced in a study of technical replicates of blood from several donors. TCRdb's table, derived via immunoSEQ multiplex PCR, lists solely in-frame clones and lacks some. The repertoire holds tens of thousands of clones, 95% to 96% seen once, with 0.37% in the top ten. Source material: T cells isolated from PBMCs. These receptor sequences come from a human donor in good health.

The CDR3 sequence: CASSYRGMNTEAFF. The CDR3 nucleotides are TGCGCCAGCAGCTACAGGGGAATGAACACTGAAGCTTTCTTT. The chain carries TRBV5-1 and TRBJ1-1, with 7 bases aligning to TRBD1. V lost 3 bases and J lost 0; bases outside the gene matches: 2. Germline assignment: CDR1 SGHRS and CDR2 YFSETQ. CDR3 length: 14 residues.

DNA of the CDR3: TGTGCCAGCATCGGAACAGGGAAGGGTGAGCAGTTCTTC. It codes for CASIGTGKGEQFF. V and J are TRBV2 and TRBJ2-1; tentative D call: TRBD1 (6 bases). The CDR3 is 13 amino acids. Germline values: CDR1 SNHLY, CDR2 FYNNEI. Trimming left V 7 bases short and J 9 bases short, with 16 bases between.

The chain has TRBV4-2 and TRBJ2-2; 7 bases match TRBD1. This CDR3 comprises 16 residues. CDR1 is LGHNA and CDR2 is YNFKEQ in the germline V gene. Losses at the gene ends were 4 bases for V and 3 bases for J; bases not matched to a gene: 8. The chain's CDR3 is CASSPLPGQYTGELFF. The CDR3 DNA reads TGTGCCAGCAGCCCCTTACCGGGACAGTACACCGGGGAGCTGTTTTTT.

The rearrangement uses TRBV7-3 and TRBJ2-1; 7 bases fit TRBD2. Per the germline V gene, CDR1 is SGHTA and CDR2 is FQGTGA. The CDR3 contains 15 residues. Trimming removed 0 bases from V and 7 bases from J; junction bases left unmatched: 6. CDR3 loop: CASSLTFSGLNEQFF. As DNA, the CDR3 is TGTGCCAGCAGCTTAACGTTTAGCGGGTTGAATGAGCAGTTCTTC.

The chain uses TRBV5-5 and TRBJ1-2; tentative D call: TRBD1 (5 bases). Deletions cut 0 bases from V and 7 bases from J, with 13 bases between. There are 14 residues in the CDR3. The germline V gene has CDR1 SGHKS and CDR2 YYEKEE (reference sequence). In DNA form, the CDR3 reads TGTGCCAGCAGCTTGGCAGGGTTCAATCCTGGCTACACCTTC. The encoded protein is CASSLAGFNPGYTF.

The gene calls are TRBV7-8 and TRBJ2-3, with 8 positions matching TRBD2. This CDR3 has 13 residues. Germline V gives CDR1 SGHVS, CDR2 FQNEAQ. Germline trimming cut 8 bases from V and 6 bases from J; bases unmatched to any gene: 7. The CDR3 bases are TGTGCCAGCGAGGGACTAGGGCTTGATACGCAGTATTTT. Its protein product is CASEGLGLDTQYF.